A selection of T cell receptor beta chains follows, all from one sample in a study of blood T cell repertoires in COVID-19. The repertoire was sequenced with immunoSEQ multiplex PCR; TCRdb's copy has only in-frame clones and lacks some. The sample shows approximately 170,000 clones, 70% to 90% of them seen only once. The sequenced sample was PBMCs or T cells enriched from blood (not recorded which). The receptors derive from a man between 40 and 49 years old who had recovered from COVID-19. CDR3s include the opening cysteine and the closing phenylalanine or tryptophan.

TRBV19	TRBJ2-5	CASSSLGGAQETQYF
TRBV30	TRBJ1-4	CAWNRATNEKLFF
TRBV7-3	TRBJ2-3	CASSLRMRAGGLGDTQYF
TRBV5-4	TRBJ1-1	CASSSQGNTEAFF
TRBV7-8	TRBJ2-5	CASSFTSGEGETQYF
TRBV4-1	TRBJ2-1	CASSLTGLGNNEQFF
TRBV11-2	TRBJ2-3	CASRPAGGDTQYF
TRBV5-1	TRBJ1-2	CASSFRGQGLGNYGYTF
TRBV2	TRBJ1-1	CASSESADEAFF
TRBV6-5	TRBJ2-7	CATSLGLAGTYEQYF
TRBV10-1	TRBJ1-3	CASRGTGKPGNTIYF
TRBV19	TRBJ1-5	CASSIGQDANQPQHF
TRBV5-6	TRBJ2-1	CASSQQGVNEQFF
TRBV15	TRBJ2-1	CATSREVFARGGMGNEQFF
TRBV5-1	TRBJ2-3	CASSQTSGSGADTQYF
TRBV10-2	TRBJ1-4	CASSETGGLGEKLFF
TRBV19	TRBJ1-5	CASSNDRAQPQHF
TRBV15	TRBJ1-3	CATSRDPGNSGNTIYF
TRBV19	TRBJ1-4	CATTGLSGNEKLFF
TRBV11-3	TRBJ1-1	CASSRGGTEAFF
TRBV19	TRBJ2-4	CASSIWSGPKNIQYF
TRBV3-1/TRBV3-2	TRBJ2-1	CASSHATGGQFF
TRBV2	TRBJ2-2	CASSSDRANTGELFF
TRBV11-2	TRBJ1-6	CASSPQPGGNSPLHF
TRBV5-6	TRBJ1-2	CASSTRGFNYGYTF
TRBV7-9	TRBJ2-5	CASSYDREETQYF
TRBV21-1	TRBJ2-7	CASSTPYEPYF
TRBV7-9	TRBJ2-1	CASSFGTSYNEQFF
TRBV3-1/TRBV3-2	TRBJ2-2	CASSQGGTGGNTGELFF
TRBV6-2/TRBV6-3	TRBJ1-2	CASSHTGDRARNGYTF
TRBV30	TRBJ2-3	CAWSVGLAGADTQYF
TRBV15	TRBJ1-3	CATSRGFGQGDSGNTIYF
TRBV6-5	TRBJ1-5	CASSYLDGQPQHF
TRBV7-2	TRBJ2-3	CASSLLDRATDTQYF
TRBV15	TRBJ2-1	CATGASSYNEQFF
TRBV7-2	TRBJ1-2	CASSSTGLGGYTF
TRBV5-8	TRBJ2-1	CAAGGRGGSYNEQFF
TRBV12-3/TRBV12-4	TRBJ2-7	CASSLGGTEGQYF
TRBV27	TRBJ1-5	CASSAGTGANQPQHF
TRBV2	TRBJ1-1	CASSGDSWNTEAFF
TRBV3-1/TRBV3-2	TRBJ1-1	CASSQGQYDTEAFF
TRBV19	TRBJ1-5	CASRGQGGQPQHF
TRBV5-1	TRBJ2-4	CASSLFRQGAAKNIQYF
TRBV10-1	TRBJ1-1	CASSRTEGTEAFF
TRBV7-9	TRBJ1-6	CASSPRTGTETSPLHF
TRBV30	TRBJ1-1	CAWRTVTGFTEAFF